This T cell receptor (beta chain) was captured by sequencing in a study of CD8+ T cells in alopecia areata. TCR sequencing used cDNA made by reverse transcription of extracted RNA. Sequenced by immunoSEQ multiplex PCR; TCRdb stores in-frame clones only, minus some. The sample contains 150,000 to 250,000 clones, 50% to 60% of which appear only once. Treatment given: oral pan-JAK inhibitor, 5-10 mg twice daily. The study team obtained lesional scalp punch biopsies and peripheral blood from alopecia areata patients. Study results and limitations: Scalp clonality and expanded CD8+ clones among the top 100 were significantly decreased by tofacitinib. Mice showed clearer TCR sharing than patients did, a gap that was possibly HLA-related. In lesional scalp, particularly from alopecia totalis/universalis, clonality was higher than in normal scalp.

Concerning this clone itself: Its antigen remains unidentified.

Sample: CD4+ T cells sorted from blood, taken at week 4, from a patient treated with tofacitinib. This clonotype was sampled from a human donor with alopecia areata.

CDR3 protein: CATSRVFDSPLHF. The CDR3 nucleotides are TGTGCCACCAGCAGAGTCTTTGATTCACCCCTCCACTTT. The genes are TRBV15 and TRBJ1-6; no clear D gene. Germline V CDR1 and CDR2: LNHNV, YYDKDF (reference sequence). Trimming took off 1 base at V and 8 bases at J, with 6 bases between the two ends. The CDR3 has 13 residues.